The rows below give T cell receptor beta chains drawn from one sample of a study of cytomegalovirus exposure and HLA in healthy donors. Assay: immunoSEQ multiplex PCR; the TCRdb copy retains only in-frame clones and omits some. The table shows about 150,000 clones, with about 64% occurring only once. Sequenced sample: PBMCs. The receptors originated from a woman aged 30 to 39 in good health and CMV-seropositive. Each CDR3 is given with its conserved first and last residue. Each record gives: J gene, clone size, D gene, V gene, CDR3 DNA, CDR3 protein. A D gene is named only where the DNA matches it firmly. Some rows mark clone size as missing; the rest say once, few, many or name a class of expanded clone.

TRBJ2-5,.,.,TRBV5-1,TGCGCCAGCAGCTCCGACAGGATCCAAGAGGCCCAGTACTTC,CASSSDRIQEAQYF
TRBJ1-2,.,.,TRBV2,TGTGCCAGCAGTAGCAGGGTGAGCTACACCTTC,CASSSRVSYTF
TRBJ2-3,.,TRBD1,TRBV10-3,TGTGCCGTTAAGGGACAGGCCACAGATACGCAGTATTTT,CAVKGQATDTQYF
TRBJ2-7,few,TRBD2,TRBV2,TGTGCCAGCGGTAGCGGGAGCCCCAATGGGCAGTACTTC,CASGSGSPNGQYF
TRBJ2-7,.,TRBD1,TRBV5-6,TGTGCCAGCAGCTTTGAGGACAGGGGCTACGAGCAGTACTTC,CASSFEDRGYEQYF
TRBJ2-5,.,.,TRBV5-6,TGTGCCAGCAGCTTGGAGGGACCGCCGGGGGCCCAGTACTTC,CASSLEGPPGAQYF
TRBJ1-2,few,.,TRBV18,TGTGCCAGCTCGTCAGGGTTTCTTTACAGTGGCTACACCTTC,CASSSGFLYSGYTF
TRBJ1-2,.,.,TRBV10-3,TGTGCCATCAGTGCGTCGGAGAACGACTATGGCTACACCTTC,CAISASENDYGYTF
TRBJ2-7,.,.,TRBV6-1,TGTGCCAGCAGCGGAAGGAGCCTCTCCTACGAGCAGTACTTC,CASSGRSLSYEQYF
TRBJ2-3,.,TRBD1,TRBV6-1,TGTGCCAGCTGGAGGGACAGGGGACGTCTGGATACGCAGTATTTT,CASWRDRGRLDTQYF
TRBJ1-1,.,.,TRBV5-1,TGCGCCAGCAGCTCGGGTCTCACTGAAGCTTTCTTT,CASSSGLTEAFF
TRBJ2-2,.,.,TRBV6-4,TGTGCCAGCAGCCGAATCGGAGGTGAAACCGGGGAGCTGTTTTTT,CASSRIGGETGELFF
TRBJ2-7,.,.,TRBV10-2,TGCGCCAGCATGAGAAACTACGAGCAGTACTTC,CASMRNYEQYF
TRBJ1-1,few,.,TRBV29-1,TGCAGCGTCATAGACACTGAAGCTTTCTTT,CSVIDTEAFF
TRBJ1-2,.,.,TRBV6-5,TGTGCCAGCAGCCAGGGGTCCGACTATGGCTACACCTTC,CASSQGSDYGYTF
TRBJ1-1,.,.,TRBV29-1,TGCAGCGTCCCCGGAGAGAACACTGAAGCTTTCTTT,CSVPGENTEAFF
TRBJ1-2,once,TRBD1,TRBV5-1,TGCGCCAGCAGACGCAGAACAGGGGTGGGCTACACCTTC,CASRRRTGVGYTF